This T cell receptor beta chain is drawn from a study of cytomegalovirus exposure and HLA in healthy donors. Germline V gene sequence: CDR1 MNHNY, CDR2 SVGAGI (reference sequence). Trimming left V 6 bases short and J 7 bases short, with 16 bases between. The CDR3 is 14 residues long. It was with 60 Vbeta and 13 Jbeta primers that the PCR ran. Clones were sequenced by immunoSEQ multiplex PCR, and TCRdb holds only the in-frame ones, with some missing. This sample has under 200,000 clones, with 82% found just once. The clonotype was recovered from a male donor in good health and CMV-seronegative. Specimen: PBMCs. This chain links TRBV6-6 with TRBJ2-1; D unresolved. As DNA, the CDR3 is TGTGCCAGCAGAAACCCACCTGCCGAGAATGAGCAGTTCTTC. Translated: CASRNPPAENEQFF.